This T cell receptor (beta chain) is drawn from a study of cytomegalovirus exposure and HLA in healthy donors. With 60 Vbeta and 13 Jbeta primers, the PCR was carried out. Method: immunoSEQ multiplex PCR; TCRdb's copy keeps in-frame clones and lacks some. The sample yields some 160,000 clones, roughly 80% seen once. The CDR3 loop spans 15 amino acids. J lost 8 bases, V lost 0 bases, and 8 bases had no gene match. Germline CDR1 and CDR2: GTSNPN and SVGIG (reference sequence). This receptor was obtained from a woman aged 40-49 years in good health and CMV-seropositive. Sequenced: PBMCs. V gene TRBV30 combines with J gene TRBJ2-1; 9 bases map to TRBD2. The CDR3 DNA follows: TGTGCCTGGAGTGTACTAAGCGGGAGGCGCCATGAGCAGTTCTTC. It yields the protein CAWSVLSGRRHEQFF.